Given below is one T cell receptor beta chain in context. The target antigen is unknown. The CDR3 spans 14 residues. V was shortened by 4 bases and J by 6 bases, with 15 bases between the two germline ends. Germline CDR1 is KGHDR and CDR2 is SFDVKD. This sample was included in a study of vaccination effects on CD4 cells after COVID-19. Only in-frame clones appear in the TCRdb table, and some are missing; sequencing was by immunoSEQ multiplex PCR. The repertoire holds around 30,000 clones, approximately 80% seen once, with over 15% in the top ten. Antigen-specific CD4+ T cells were expanded with viral peptide pools in the ViraFEST assay before sequencing. Subsequent to roughly 9 days of culture, CD4+ T cells were isolated. A positive SARS-CoV-2 PCR test fell between March and December 2020.

The specimen comprised CD4+ T cells from PBMCs cultured with HCoV-NL63 spike peptides, sampled before COVID-19 vaccination. The V gene is TRBV24-1, the J gene TRBJ2-7; D could derive from TRBD1 or TRBD2 (5 bases each). The receptor was derived from a human donor who had a prior SARS-CoV-2 infection. The CDR3 nucleotides are TGTGCCACCAGTGACCCGGGGCCCTCCCCCGAGCAGTACTTC. Translating it yields CATSDPGPSPEQYF.